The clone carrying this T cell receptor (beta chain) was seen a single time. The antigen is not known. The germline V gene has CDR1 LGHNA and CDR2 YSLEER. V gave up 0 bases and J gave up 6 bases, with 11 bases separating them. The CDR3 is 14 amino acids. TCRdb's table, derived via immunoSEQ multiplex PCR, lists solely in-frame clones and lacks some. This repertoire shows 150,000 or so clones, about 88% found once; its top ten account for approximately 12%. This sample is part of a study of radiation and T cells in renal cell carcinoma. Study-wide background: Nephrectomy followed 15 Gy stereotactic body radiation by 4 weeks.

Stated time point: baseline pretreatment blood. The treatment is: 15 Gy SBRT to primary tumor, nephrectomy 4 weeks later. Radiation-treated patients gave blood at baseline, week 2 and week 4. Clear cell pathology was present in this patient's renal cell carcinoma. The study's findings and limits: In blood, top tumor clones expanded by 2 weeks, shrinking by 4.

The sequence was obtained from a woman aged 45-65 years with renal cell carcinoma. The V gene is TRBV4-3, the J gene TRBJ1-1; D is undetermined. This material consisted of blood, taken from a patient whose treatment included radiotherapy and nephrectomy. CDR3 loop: CASSQDGGLSEAFF. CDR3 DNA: TGCGCCAGCAGCCAAGACGGCGGGTTATCTGAAGCTTTCTTT.